Each of the 22 T cell receptor beta chains below was sequenced from the same sample in a study of shared clonotypes between healthy human individuals. TCRdb keeps only in-frame clones here, not all; method: immunoSEQ multiplex PCR. This table has 850,000 to 1,200,000 clones, around 76% appearing once. Sequencing input: memory CD4+ T cells sorted from blood. The subset here: CD45RA-negative fraction. The receptor set was obtained from a man aged 18 to 29 in good health.

V gene TRBV19 combines with J gene TRBJ1-5; TRBD1 might be the D (6 bases). The V and J ends lost 6 bases and 3 bases respectively, with 9 bases between them. CDR1 is LNHDA and CDR2 is SQIVND in the germline V gene (reference sequence). The length of the CDR3 is 13 residues. CDR3 bases: TGTGCCAGTAGCGGACAGAACAATCAGCCCCAGCATTTT. This sequence encodes CASSGQNNQPQHF.

There are a few counts of this clone. The sample has other DNA sequences that encode this CDR3 too. The V and J genes are TRBV9 and TRBJ1-6; 7 bases map to TRBD1. V lost 2 bases to trimming and J lost 6 bases; unmatched junction nucleotides: 2. Germline-derived CDR1 and CDR2 are SGDLS and YYNGEE. The length of the CDR3 is 14 residues. The CDR3 sequence: CASSVGQVNSPLHF. DNA for the CDR3: TGTGCCAGCAGCGTTGGACAGGTTAATTCACCCCTCCACTTT.

This rearrangement joins TRBV5-1 to TRBJ2-1; TRBD2 agrees at 7 bases. CDR3 length: 15 residues. Germline CDR1 reads SGHRS; CDR2 reads YFSETQ. Trimming took 2 bases from V and 0 from J; bases not matched to a gene: 2. This CDR3 is CASSFRGDSYNEQFF. CDR3 nucleotide sequence: TGCGCCAGCAGCTTCCGGGGGGACTCCTACAATGAGCAGTTCTTC.

The V call is TRBV9, the J call TRBJ2-3, with a possible D match to TRBD1 (7 bases). The V end lost 4 bases, the J end lost 4 bases, and 10 bases lay between the germline ends. The V gene's germline CDR1 is SGDLS and CDR2 YYNGEE. The CDR3 has 13 residues. The CDR3: CASSSRGADTQYF. CDR3 in DNA: TGTGCCAGCAGCTCCAGGGGGGCAGATACGCAGTATTTT.

This rearrangement joins TRBV6-1 to TRBJ1-1; D not resolved. CDR3 length: 13 amino acids. The germline V and J ends were trimmed by 7 bases and 1 base, with 10 bases remaining between them. In germline, CDR1 is MNHNS, CDR2 SASEGT. The DNA of the CDR3 is TGTGCCAGCAATCGGCGGGGGAACACTGAAGCTTTCTTT. This gives the protein CASNRRGNTEAFF.

V gene TRBV5-1 combines with J gene TRBJ1-2, with D tentatively TRBD1 (5 bases). Germline CDR1 is SGHRS and CDR2 is YFSETQ. The CDR3 runs to 14 residues. Trimming left V 1 base short and J 1 base short, with 8 bases between. CDR3 protein: CASSLTGDNYGYTF. CDR3 coding DNA: TGCGCCAGCAGCTTGACAGGCGATAACTATGGCTACACCTTC.

This chain uses TRBV18 with TRBJ2-3; maybe TRBD2 (6 bases). Trimming removed 0 bases from V and 2 bases from J, with 9 bases in between. Germline V gene lookup returns CDR1 KGHSH and CDR2 LQKENI. This CDR3 comprises 15 residues. CDR3 nucleotides: TGTGCCAGCTCACCACCCCTAGCGTCCACAGATACGCAGTATTTT. Translated, it gives CASSPPLASTDTQYF.

This rearrangement joins TRBV6-5 to TRBJ1-5; D is perhaps TRBD1 (6 bases). This CDR3 spans 14 amino acids. The V end lost 6 bases, the J end lost 3 bases, and 12 bases lay between the germline ends. CDR1 is MNHEY and CDR2 is SVGAGI in the germline V gene. The CDR3 reads CASSAGQFNQPQHF. Here the CDR3 DNA reads TGTGCCAGCAGCGCCGGACAGTTCAATCAGCCCCAGCATTTT.

The gene calls are TRBV6-4 and TRBJ2-3; 13 bases line up with TRBD2. The CDR3 spans 18 residues. V gave up 6 bases and J gave up 5 bases; unmatched junction bases: 14. Germline lookup yields CDR1 MRHNA and CDR2 SNTAGT. In nucleotides, the CDR3 is TGTGCCAGCAGGGAGACTACTAGCGGGAGGGCCATGAGAGATACGCAGTATTTT. This gives the protein CASRETTSGRAMRDTQYF.

The J gene is TRBJ1-1, the V gene TRBV19; 12 nucleotides agree with TRBD1. CDR1 is LNHDA, CDR2 SQIVND, per germline (reference sequence). The V segment lost 9 bases and the J segment 7 bases; nucleotides outside the gene matches: 9. CDR3 length equals 14 residues. CDR3 bases: TGTGCCAGCGGGACAGGGGGCATTATTAATGAAGCTTTCTTT. The encoded protein is CASGTGGIINEAFF.

This sequence joins TRBV19 and TRBJ1-5; a possible D gene is TRBD1 (6 bases). Germline lookup yields CDR1 LNHDA and CDR2 SQIVND (reference sequence). There are 14 residues in the CDR3. V lost 7 bases and J 2 bases, leaving 12 bases between the germline ends. The CDR3 is CASNLNRGNQPQHF. In nucleotides, the CDR3 is TGTGCCAGTAATCTGAACAGGGGCAATCAGCCCCAGCATTTT.

The rearrangement uses TRBV6-5 and TRBJ1-1; D is ambiguous. From germline, CDR1 is MNHEY and CDR2 SVGAGI. The CDR3 covers 12 residues. Trimming took off 7 bases at V and 0 bases at J, with 6 bases between the two ends. In DNA form, the CDR3 reads TGTGCCAGCACCCACCTGAACACTGAAGCTTTCTTT. Translated, it gives CASTHLNTEAFF.

The rearrangement links TRBV18 to TRBJ2-1; a weak D match, TRBD2 (5 bases). The germline V and J ends were trimmed by 4 bases and 0 bases, with 19 bases remaining between them. This CDR3 spans 18 amino acids. CDR1 is KGHSH, CDR2 LQKENI, per germline. The CDR3 DNA reads as TGTGCCAGCTCACTACTGACGCTGGCGGACTTCTCCTACAATGAGCAGTTCTTC. Amino acid sequence: CASSLLTLADFSYNEQFF. Together with reference TRBV18 and TRBJ2-1, the CDR3 gives the full variable domain: NAGVMQNPRHLVRRRGQEARLRCSPMKGHSHVYWYRQLPEEGLKFMVYLQKENIIDESGMPKERFSAEFPKEGPSILRIQQVVRGDSAAYFCASSLLTLADFSYNEQFFGPGTRLTVL.

In this sample, this clone turned up once. J is TRBJ2-7 and V is TRBV7-9, with 12 bases that match TRBD2. This CDR3 contains 15 residues. CDR1 and CDR2 from the germline V gene are SEHNR and FQNEAQ (reference sequence). V lost 5 bases, J lost 5 bases, and 7 bases stayed unmatched. The CDR3 DNA reads TGTGCCAGCAGCCCGACTAGCGGGAGTAAGAACGAGCAGTACTTC. This codes for CASSPTSGSKNEQYF.

This sequence joins TRBV11-2 and TRBJ1-6, with 9 bases that match TRBD1. The CDR3 has 15 amino acids. V shed 4 bases and J 7 bases; nucleotides not matched to a gene: 5. The germline gives CDR1 SGHAT, CDR2 FQNNGV. The CDR3 region is CASSYPGTGNSPLHF. CDR3 nucleotides: TGTGCCAGCAGCTACCCCGGGACAGGGAATTCACCCCTCCACTTT.

The CDR3 sequence is CAWRGLERRDTQYF. The CDR3 bases are TGTGCCTGGAGGGGACTAGAACGCAGAGATACGCAGTATTTT. The chain has TRBV30 and TRBJ2-3, with 8 bases fitting TRBD2. The CDR3 spans 14 residues. Germline CDR1 and CDR2: GTSNPN and SVGIG (reference sequence). J was trimmed by 5 bases and V by 3 bases; bases with no gene match: 7.

The V call is TRBV30, the J call TRBJ2-5, with 8 bases aligning to TRBD1. Germline V lookup: CDR1 GTSNPN, CDR2 SVGIG (reference sequence). J lost 4 bases, V lost 0 bases, and 7 bases had no gene match. This CDR3 region has 15 residues. The CDR3: CAWSVYRGNRETQYF. The CDR3, as DNA: TGTGCCTGGAGTGTTTACAGGGGGAATAGAGAGACCCAGTACTTC.

Notes on this clone: The sample contains more than one DNA sequence encoding this CDR3. This chain links TRBV7-2 with TRBJ2-7; 11 bases are shared with TRBD2. Germline CDR1 is SGHTA and CDR2 is FQGNSA. This CDR3 region has 14 residues. The V and J ends lost 5 bases and 3 bases, in that order; junction bases with no gene match: 3. CDR3 DNA sequence: TGTGCCAGCAGCCCCGGGACTAGCGGCTACGAGCAGTACTTC. Amino acids: CASSPGTSGYEQYF.

This clone has only one observation. The V gene is TRBV6-5, the J gene TRBJ1-2; 11 bases are shared with TRBD1. The trim removed 3 bases at V and 8 bases at J, leaving 8 bases unmatched. Germline V gene lookup returns CDR1 MNHEY and CDR2 SVGAGI. The CDR3 is 15 amino acids. CDR3 in amino acids: CASSYSDRGRRGYTF. The DNA of the CDR3 is TGTGCCAGCAGTTATTCGGACAGGGGGCGGAGAGGCTACACCTTC.

This chain joins TRBV14 and TRBJ2-2; 9 positions agree with TRBD2. CDR1 and CDR2 (germline): SGHDN, FVKESK. The length of the CDR3 is 16 residues. The trim removed 4 bases at V and 0 bases at J, leaving 3 bases unmatched. CDR3 region: CASSPIAGANTGELFF. CDR3 DNA: TGTGCCAGCAGCCCGATAGCGGGAGCGAACACCGGGGAGCTGTTTTTT.

Turning to this clone: The identical CDR3 is also encoded by other nucleotide sequences in the sample. This chain joins TRBV30 and TRBJ1-5; D gene ambiguous. The CDR3 consists of 14 residues. Trimming left V 0 bases short and J 4 bases short, with 10 bases between. Germline V gene data show CDR1 as GTSNPN and CDR2 as SVGIG (reference sequence). Here the CDR3 DNA reads TGTGCCTGGAGTGTAAGCGGCAGAAATCAGCCCCAGCATTTT. It encodes CAWSVSGRNQPQHF.

Only one count was recorded for this clone. The rearrangement joins TRBV9 to TRBJ2-3; the match to TRBD2 covers 11 bases. After removal of 0 bases from V and 6 bases from J, the junction contained 12 bases not matched to a gene. The CDR3 has 18 amino acids. Germline V gene data show CDR1 as SGDLS and CDR2 as YYNGEE. Here the CDR3 DNA reads TGTGCCAGCAGCGTAGGTTCGTCTAGCGGGAGGTTCGGCGATACGCAGTATTTT. Its protein is CASSVGSSSGRFGDTQYF.